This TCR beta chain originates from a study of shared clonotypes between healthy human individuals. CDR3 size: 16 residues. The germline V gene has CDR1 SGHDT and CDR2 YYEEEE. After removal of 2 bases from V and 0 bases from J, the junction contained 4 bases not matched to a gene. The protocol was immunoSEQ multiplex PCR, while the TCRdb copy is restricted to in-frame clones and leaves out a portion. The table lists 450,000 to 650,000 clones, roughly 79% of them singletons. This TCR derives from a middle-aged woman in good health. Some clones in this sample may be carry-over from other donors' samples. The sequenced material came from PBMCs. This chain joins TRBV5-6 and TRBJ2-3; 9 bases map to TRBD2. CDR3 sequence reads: CASSLGLASSTDTQYF. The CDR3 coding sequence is TGTGCCAGCAGCTTAGGACTAGCGTCTAGCACAGATACGCAGTATTTT.